The rows below give T cell receptor beta chains drawn from one sample of a study of cytomegalovirus exposure and HLA in healthy donors. The assay was immunoSEQ multiplex PCR, and TCRdb's table has in-frame clones only and misses some. The sample lists some 140,000 clones; roughly four fifths were seen once. The specimen sequenced was PBMCs. These receptors originate from a woman aged 25 to 39 in good health and CMV-seronegative. CDR3s include the opening cysteine and the closing phenylalanine or tryptophan.

TRBV6-5	TRBJ2-1	CASSLQAGSYNEQFF
TRBV6-1	TRBJ1-4	CASSRDRVYEKLFF
TRBV27	TRBJ2-3	CASSFHRTTDTQYF
TRBV29-1	TRBJ2-5	CSVRRSGGAWETQYF
TRBV20-1	TRBJ2-1	CSAVRSNEQFF
TRBV2	TRBJ1-1	CASKVQKNTEAFF
TRBV21-1	TRBJ1-1	CASSERQGGNTEAFF
TRBV9	TRBJ1-1	CASSPGTTEAFF
TRBV29-1	TRBJ2-4	CSVPDRTVGIQYF
TRBV5-6	TRBJ2-2	CASSLADRNTGELFF
TRBV4-1	TRBJ2-7	CASSQDESAESYEQYF
TRBV7-2	TRBJ1-4	CASSLAGGRYEKLFF
TRBV11-2	TRBJ1-2	CASSASDRAIYGYTF
TRBV9	TRBJ2-7	CASSVESGAGYEQYF
TRBV5-4	TRBJ2-3	CASSRLAGGITDTQYF
TRBV6-4	TRBJ2-5	CASPTKMETQYF
TRBV19	TRBJ1-2	CASSIPSWAADGYTF
TRBV11-2	TRBJ1-5	CASGENRNQPQHF
TRBV6-5	TRBJ2-7	CASRRGAGAGEQYF
TRBV7-8	TRBJ1-1	CASSLVPVNTEAFF
TRBV5-1	TRBJ2-3	CASSRGQGTGDTQYF
TRBV19	TRBJ1-5	CASSRRTDVSNQPQHF
TRBV5-3	TRBJ1-3	CARSLVLSGSSGNTIYF
TRBV6-5	TRBJ2-7	CASTGGGTGSYEQYF
TRBV15	TRBJ2-1	CATSRDKYNEQFF
TRBV29-1	TRBJ1-1	CSGGGYDTEAFF
TRBV7-2	TRBJ2-7	CASSLEQTSNEQYF
TRBV2	TRBJ2-1	CASSEEINEQFF
TRBV18	TRBJ1-2	CASSARTADNYGYTF
TRBV7-2	TRBJ1-4	CASSSRWEKLFF
TRBV28	TRBJ1-3	CASSWTETGNTIYF
TRBV2	TRBJ1-5	CASSGVARVNQPQHF
TRBV6-1	TRBJ2-4	CASSYDREDIQYF
TRBV7-9	TRBJ2-7	CASSLDRWSLYEQYF
TRBV28	TRBJ1-5	CASSLSRSGVTRNQPQHF
TRBV10-3	TRBJ1-6	CAINRGNNSPLHF
TRBV27	TRBJ2-3	CASSSYGWTSGTDTQYF
TRBV9	TRBJ2-6	CASSPQISGGARPSGANVLTF
TRBV6-5	TRBJ2-7	CASSRDRAPTYEQYF
TRBV18	TRBJ1-2	CASSPSPDRGLLSYTF
TRBV5-1	TRBJ2-4	CASSLARGGGNIQYF
TRBV29-1	TRBJ1-1	CSVEAFGGANTEAFF
TRBV21-1	TRBJ1-5	CASSNRGARSNQPQHF
TRBV4-1	TRBJ2-1	CASSQNIIRDRNYNEQFF
TRBV2	TRBJ1-1	CASSVVAGGGEAFF
TRBV6-1	TRBJ2-3	CASSVVSGGQKDTQYF
TRBV5-6	TRBJ1-3	CASSVRVSGNTIYF
TRBV28	TRBJ2-2	CASRRITGTGGWSGELFF
TRBV6-1	TRBJ2-7	CASSENRDTYEQYF
TRBV7-9	TRBJ2-1	CASSPLAAVEQFF
TRBV4-2	TRBJ1-5	CASSPVEQSRAQHF
TRBV5-1	TRBJ1-6	CASSLQEGSPLHF
TRBV4-3	TRBJ1-2	CASSQVWRVPVYGYTF
TRBV7-2	TRBJ1-3	CASSLAGTGGGNTIYF